This T cell receptor beta chain was sequenced during a study of T cells in Graves' hyperthyroidism and ophthalmopathy. Overall study findings and caveats: A 13 V-J signature model discriminated ophthalmopathy versus stable hyperthyroidism.

The investigators amplified TCR beta CDR3 regions from RNA transcripts. First-round RT-PCR with HTBI primers amplified the TCR CDR3 region. In TCRdb, the multiplex PCR reads were re-called with MiXCR into one record per CDR3 protein. The sample carries 300,000 to 400,000 distinct CDR3 sequences, about 12% recorded once. In its sample, this clonotype was seen many times. Its antigen is unknown. Uncontrolled infection, other autoimmune disease, pregnancy or lactation excluded patients. The CDR3 is made up of 13 amino acids. Germline V gene data show CDR1 as DFQATT and CDR2 as SNEGSKA (reference sequence). J was trimmed by 2 bases and V by 7 bases; bases with no gene match: 5.

The source of this sequence is a woman younger than 35 with Graves' hyperthyroidism. The rearrangement joins TRBV20-1 to TRBJ1-2; 9 bases are a match to TRBD1. Material for sequencing was blood. CDR3 sequence (DNA): TGCAGTGGAGCCGGGACAGGGAACTATGGCTACACCTTC. Translation gives CSGAGTGNYGYTF.